Detailed here is one T cell receptor beta chain. The sample originates from a study of T cell repertoires in aging, cancer and after chemotherapy. Peripheral blood genomic DNA, not sorted cells or RNA, was the template. Multiplex touch-down PCR with TRB-A/B primers amplified rearranged V-D-J TRB sequences. One entry per CDR3 protein results from TCRdb running MiXCR on the multiplex PCR reads. The table includes some 10,000 distinct CDR3 sequences, roughly 32% detected once. Germline CDR1 SGHTA, CDR2 FQGNSA. The ends lost 1 base at V and 3 bases at J; junction bases unmatched: 2. CDR3 size: 15 residues.

The sample taken for sequencing was blood. The source is a human donor in good health. The chain carries TRBV7-2 and TRBJ2-1; 8 nucleotides align to TRBD2. The CDR3 region is CASSLGLAGYNEQFF. The DNA of the CDR3 is TGTGCCAGCAGCTTAGGGCTAGCGGGCTACAATGAGCAGTTCTTC.